Below are 21 T cell receptor beta chains sequenced from a single sample in a study of blood T cell repertoires in COVID-19 (dated by TCRdb to the early 2020s). Libraries were prepared through the immunoSEQ multiplex PCR assay. TCRdb limited this immuneACCESS table to in-frame rearrangements with V and J called. A share of clones is missing; checked studies link under half to unresolved V genes, and the rest is unexplained. Here the sample has fewer than 200,000 clones; roughly 87% occur a single time. The top ten constitute 1.5% to 2% of the sample. The specimen was peripheral blood. The receptors were gathered from a man younger than 30 who had recovered from COVID-19.

The CDR3: CSVSGTANYGYTF. The CDR3 nucleotides are TGCAGCGTTTCCGGGACAGCGAACTATGGCTACACCTTC. The chain joins TRBV29-1 to TRBJ1-2, with TRBD1 matching over 7 bases. Per germline, CDR1 SQVTM and CDR2 ANQGSEA. Trimming took 5 bases from V and 2 from J; bases not matched to a gene: 5. The CDR3 spans 13 residues.

This clone has a handful of counts. The chain carries TRBV6-5 and TRBJ1-5; 9 nucleotides align to TRBD1. Germline V gene sequence: CDR1 MNHEY, CDR2 SVGAGI. The CDR3 is 15 residues long. After removal of 7 bases from V and 6 bases from J, the junction contained 10 bases not matched to a gene. The CDR3 nucleotides read TGTGCCAGCACCCCCGGACAGGGGCAACTTCAGCCCCAGCATTTT. It translates to CASTPGQGQLQPQHF.

The V and J genes are TRBV6-5 and TRBJ1-6; a possible D gene is TRBD1 (6 bases). Germline CDR1 is MNHEY and CDR2 is SVGAGI. V was trimmed by 7 bases and J by 6 bases, leaving 13 bases between them. CDR3 size: 14 residues. The CDR3, as DNA: TGTGCCAGCACCAGACAGGCACCTAATTCACCCCTCCACTTT. Its translation is CASTRQAPNSPLHF.

The chain employs TRBV12-3 or TRBV12-4 and TRBJ1-2; D remains unclear. The CDR3 spans 13 residues. V lost 2 bases, J lost 3 bases, and 7 bases lay in between. The CDR3 DNA reads TGTGCCAGCAGTTTAATTATTTACTATGGCTACACCTTC. It translates to CASSLIIYYGYTF.

The rearrangement links TRBV21-1 to TRBJ2-2; no DNA check was done on the table's D call, TRBD2. TRBV21-1 is labeled a pseudogene. There are 11 residues in the CDR3. The DNA for the CDR3 is TGTGCCAGCCGCCTACGCGGGGAGCTGTTTTTT. Translated: CASRLRGELFF.

This chain connects TRBV11-2 to TRBJ2-5; no clear D gene. CDR1 is SGHAT and CDR2 is FQNNGV in the germline V gene. The CDR3 length is 13 residues. V lost 0 bases and J 5 bases, leaving 7 bases between the germline ends. CDR3 sequence reads: CASSLEVRETQYF. The CDR3 DNA sequence: TGTGCCAGCAGCTTAGAGGTACGGGAGACCCAGTACTTC. Full variable domain (outside the CDR3, taken from reference TRBV11-2 and TRBJ2-5): EAGVAQSPRYKIIEKRQSVAFWCNPISGHATLYWYQQILGQGPKLLIQFQNNGVVDDSQLPKDRFSAERLKGVDSTLKIQPAKLEDSAVYLCASSLEVRETQYFGPGTRLLVL.

The chain carries TRBV4-1 and TRBJ1-1, with a possible D match to TRBD1 (6 bases). This CDR3 spans 13 amino acids. Trimming pared 2 bases from V and 11 bases from J, leaving 15 bases between. Germline V gene sequence: CDR1 MGHRA, CDR2 YSYEKL. Written as DNA, the CDR3 is TGCGCCAGCAGCCAAATTATCACAGGGTCTGCTTTCTTT. It yields the protein CASSQIITGSAFF.

This clone occurred once. The chain combines TRBV3-1 (or the pseudogene TRBV3-2) with TRBJ1-1; a possible D gene is TRBD1 (6 bases). The CDR3 loop spans 13 amino acids. Deletions cut 4 bases from V and 9 bases from J, with 15 bases between. CDR1 and CDR2 from the germline V gene are LGHDT and YNNKEL (reference sequence). CDR3 protein: CASSRGPGAKAFF. For the CDR3, the DNA is TGTGCCAGCAGCCGTGGCCCAGGGGCTAAAGCTTTCTTT.

The chain combines TRBV24-1 with TRBJ2-1, with 8 bases fitting TRBD1. The V segment lost 6 bases and the J segment 6 bases; nucleotides outside the gene matches: 15. In germline, CDR1 is KGHDR, CDR2 SFDVKD. This CDR3 is built from 17 residues. In DNA, the CDR3 is TGTGCCACCAGTACGGGAATAGACAGGGGATTCCTCAATGAGCAGTTCTTC. It specifies CATSTGIDRGFLNEQFF.

The chain joins TRBV6-1 to TRBJ1-2; D unresolved. The CDR3 contains 12 residues. The ends were cut back, 2 bases at V and 7 bases at J, with 8 bases in the middle. Germline V gives CDR1 MNHNS, CDR2 SASEGT. The CDR3, as DNA: TGTGCCAGCAGTGAAAGCGGGCGTGGCTACACCTTC. It encodes CASSESGRGYTF.

The table lists this clone with many counts. This chain connects TRBV4-2 to TRBJ2-2, with 12 positions matching TRBD2. The CDR3 loop spans 17 amino acids. Germline V gives CDR1 LGHNA, CDR2 YNFKEQ. Unmatched junction bases numbered 0, after V lost 0 bases and J lost 1 base. This CDR3 is CASSQELAGGNTGELFF. For the CDR3, the DNA is TGTGCCAGCAGCCAAGAACTAGCGGGGGGGAACACCGGGGAGCTGTTTTTT.

This clone appeared a single time. V usage is TRBV6-5 and J usage is TRBJ2-7, with TRBD1 identical over 10 bases. Germline lookup yields CDR1 MNHEY and CDR2 SVGAGI. The junction had 9 bases not matched to a gene; V was cut back by 9 bases and J by 4 bases. This CDR3 has 14 amino acids. The CDR3 here is CASDMGTGVYEQYF. Written as DNA, the CDR3 is TGTGCCAGTGATATGGGGACAGGGGTGTACGAGCAGTACTTC.

This clone was found once. The chain employs TRBV6-5 and TRBJ2-7; TRBD2 matches 10 bases. The CDR3 spans 16 residues. V gave up 2 bases and J gave up 4 bases; unmatched junction bases: 8. Looked up from germline, CDR1 is MNHEY and CDR2 is SVGAGI. CDR3 in DNA: TGTGCCAGCAGTTACGTTCCTAGCGGGAGCATGTACGAGCAGTACTTC. It specifies CASSYVPSGSMYEQYF.

CDR3 sequence: CASSLRIAGGRSTDTQYF. The CDR3 nucleotides read TGTGCCAGCAGCCTCCGTATAGCGGGAGGTCGGAGCACAGATACGCAGTATTTT. This rearrangement joins TRBV7-2 to TRBJ2-3, with 10 bases identical to TRBD2. The CDR3 contains 18 residues. J gave up 0 bases and V 5 bases, and 11 bases lay outside the gene matches. Germline V gene lookup returns CDR1 SGHTA and CDR2 FQGNSA.

This chain uses TRBV16 with TRBJ1-4; TRBD1 matches 10 bases. Germline values: CDR1 KGHSY, CDR2 FQNENV. The junction had 5 bases not matched to a gene; V was cut back by 0 bases and J by 10 bases. The CDR3 totals 15 residues. CDR3 bases: TGTGCCAGCAGCCAATCAAGGACAGGGGGAGCAAAACTGTTTTTT. It translates to CASSQSRTGGAKLFF.

This clone was recorded only once. The CDR3 bases are TGTGCCAGTAAAGTGGGGACTAGGTCACCCGGGGAGCTGTTTTTT. Residues: CASKVGTRSPGELFF. The gene calls are TRBV19 and TRBJ2-2, with 8 bases matching TRBD2. J was trimmed by 6 bases and V by 7 bases; bases with no gene match: 10. CDR3 length equals 15 residues. Germline V gene sequence: CDR1 LNHDA, CDR2 SQIVND (reference sequence).

CDR3 nucleotides: TGTGCCAGCAGTTCAACTCGGACAGGGTCGCTCACTGAAGCTTTCTTT. Translating gives CASSSTRTGSLTEAFF. V is TRBV6-2 or TRBV6-3 and J is TRBJ1-1, with 8 bases lining up with TRBD1. Germline CDR1 MNHEY, CDR2 SVGEGT. Trimming took 4 bases from V and 4 from J; bases not matched to a gene: 11. This CDR3 region has 16 residues.

This sequence joins TRBV5-5 and TRBJ2-3; D is ambiguous. The V gene's germline CDR1 is SGHKS and CDR2 YYEKEE (reference sequence). V was trimmed by 0 bases and J by 0 bases, leaving 11 bases between them. This CDR3 is built from 16 residues. The CDR3 sequence: CASSLAPASSTDTQYF. DNA of the CDR3: TGTGCCAGCAGCTTGGCCCCAGCGTCTAGCACAGATACGCAGTATTTT.

This clone has a handful of counts. The chain has TRBV15 and TRBJ2-7; 7 bases line up with TRBD2. The germline CDR1 and CDR2 sequences are LNHNV and YYDKDF (reference sequence). The junction had 4 bases not matched to a gene; V was cut back by 5 bases and J by 3 bases. The CDR3 has 13 amino acids. The CDR3 sequence: CATSRGGDYEQYF. The CDR3 DNA reads as TGTGCCACCAGCCGCGGGGGAGACTACGAGCAGTACTTC.

The genes are TRBV2 and TRBJ1-1, with D possibly being TRBD1 (5 bases). Germline lookup yields CDR1 SNHLY and CDR2 FYNNEI. CDR3 size: 13 residues. Trimming took 7 bases from V and 1 from J, leaving 10 bases between them. The CDR3 sequence is CASTLTENTEAFF. The CDR3 DNA is TGTGCCAGCACCTTGACAGAGAACACTGAAGCTTTCTTT.

This chain uses TRBV15 with TRBJ1-2, with D perhaps TRBD1 (6 bases). The CDR3 loop spans 16 amino acids. Germline-derived CDR1 and CDR2 are LNHNV and YYDKDF (reference sequence). V was clipped by 0 bases and J by 4 bases, with 15 bases between them. The CDR3, as DNA: TGTGCCACCAGCAGAGATCCGACAGGATCCGTCTATGGCTACACCTTC. It yields the protein CATSRDPTGSVYGYTF.